This T cell receptor (beta chain) was observed in a study of graft-versus-host responses after intestinal transplantation. About this clone: The antigen is unknown.

TCRdb's table, derived via immunoSEQ multiplex PCR, lists solely in-frame clones and lacks some. This table holds approximately 85,000 clones, about 91% found once. The CDR3 is 15 residues long. Germline loops: CDR1 SEHNR, CDR2 FQNEAQ (reference sequence). Trimming pared 1 base from V and 6 bases from J, leaving 13 bases between. This receptor was obtained from a human donor who was the organ donor for an intestinal transplant. The chain joins TRBV7-9 to TRBJ2-1, with D perhaps TRBD2 (5 bases). This sample comprised unstimulated CD8+ T cells sorted from spleen or lymph node cells, obtained before transplant. CDR3 protein: CASSLVLGAPNEQFF. CDR3 nucleotides: TGTGCCAGCAGCTTAGTTCTGGGAGCACCCAATGAGCAGTTCTTC.